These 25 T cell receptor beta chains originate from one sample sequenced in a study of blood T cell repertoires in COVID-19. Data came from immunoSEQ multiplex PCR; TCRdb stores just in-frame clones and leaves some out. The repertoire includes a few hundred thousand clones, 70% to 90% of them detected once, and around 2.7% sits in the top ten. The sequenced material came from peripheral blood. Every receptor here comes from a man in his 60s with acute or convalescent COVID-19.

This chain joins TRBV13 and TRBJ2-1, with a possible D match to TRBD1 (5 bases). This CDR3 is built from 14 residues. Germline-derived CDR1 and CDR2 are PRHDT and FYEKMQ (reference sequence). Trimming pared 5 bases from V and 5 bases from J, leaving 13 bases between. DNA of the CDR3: TGTGCCAGCAGCCCCCGCGACAGCCACAATGAGCAGTTCTTC. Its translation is CASSPRDSHNEQFF. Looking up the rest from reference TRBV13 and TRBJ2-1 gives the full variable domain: AAGVIQSPRHLIKEKRETATLKCYPIPRHDTVYWYQQGPGQDPQFLISFYEKMQSDKGSIPDRFSAQQFSDYHSELNMSSLELGDSALYFCASSPRDSHNEQFFGPGTRLTVL.

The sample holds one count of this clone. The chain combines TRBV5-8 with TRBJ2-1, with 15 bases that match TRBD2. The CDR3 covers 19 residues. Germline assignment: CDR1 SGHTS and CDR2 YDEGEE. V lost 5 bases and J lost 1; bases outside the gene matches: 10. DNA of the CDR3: TGTGCCAGCAGACTCATGGGACTAGCGGGGGGCCCATCCTACAATGAGCAGTTCTTC. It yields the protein CASRLMGLAGGPSYNEQFF.

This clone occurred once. In DNA, the CDR3 is TGTGCCAGCATGGGGGGAGAGACCCAGTACTTC. Translation gives CASMGGETQYF. The rearrangement uses TRBV2 and TRBJ2-5; D might be TRBD2 (6 bases). The CDR3 length is 11 residues. Trimming removed 7 bases at V and 4 bases at J, with 7 bases between. Germline loops: CDR1 SNHLY, CDR2 FYNNEI.

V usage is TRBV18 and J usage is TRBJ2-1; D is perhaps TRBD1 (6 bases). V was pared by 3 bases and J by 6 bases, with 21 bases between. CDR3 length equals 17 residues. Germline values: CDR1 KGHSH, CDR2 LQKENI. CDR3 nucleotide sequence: TGTGCCAGCTCACCTTCGTCCAGGGGTACGATTAGCAATGAGCAGTTCTTC. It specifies CASSPSSRGTISNEQFF. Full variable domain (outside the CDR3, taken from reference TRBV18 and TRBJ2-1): NAGVMQNPRHLVRRRGQEARLRCSPMKGHSHVYWYRQLPEEGLKFMVYLQKENIIDESGMPKERFSAEFPKEGPSILRIQQVVRGDSAAYFCASSPSSRGTISNEQFFGPGTRLTVL.

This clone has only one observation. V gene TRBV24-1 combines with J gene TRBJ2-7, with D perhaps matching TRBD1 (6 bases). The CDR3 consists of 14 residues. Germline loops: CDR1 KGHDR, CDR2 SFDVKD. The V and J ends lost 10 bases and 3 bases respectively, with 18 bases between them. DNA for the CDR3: TGTGCCACTGCCCACAGGGATCTCAGCTACGAGCAGTACTTC. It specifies CATAHRDLSYEQYF.

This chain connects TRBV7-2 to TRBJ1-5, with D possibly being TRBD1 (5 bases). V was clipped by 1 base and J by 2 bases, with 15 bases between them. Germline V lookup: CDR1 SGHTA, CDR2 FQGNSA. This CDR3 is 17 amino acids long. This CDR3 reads CASSLVLGRVGNQPQHF. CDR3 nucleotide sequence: TGTGCCAGCAGCTTAGTGTTGGGCAGGGTAGGCAATCAGCCCCAGCATTTT.

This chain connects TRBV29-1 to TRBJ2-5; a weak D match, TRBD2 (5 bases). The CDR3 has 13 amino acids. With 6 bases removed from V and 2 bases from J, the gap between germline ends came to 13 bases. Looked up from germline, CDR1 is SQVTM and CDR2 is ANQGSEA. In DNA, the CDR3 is TGCAGCGTCCGACGGGGAGCTCAAGAGACCCAGTACTTC. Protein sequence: CSVRRGAQETQYF.

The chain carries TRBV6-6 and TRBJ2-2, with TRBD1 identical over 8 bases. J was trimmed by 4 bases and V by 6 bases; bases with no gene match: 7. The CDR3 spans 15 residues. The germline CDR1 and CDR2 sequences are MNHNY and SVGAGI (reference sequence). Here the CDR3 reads CASSGPGTGTGELFF. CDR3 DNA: TGTGCCAGCAGCGGACCGGGGACAGGCACCGGGGAGCTGTTTTTT.

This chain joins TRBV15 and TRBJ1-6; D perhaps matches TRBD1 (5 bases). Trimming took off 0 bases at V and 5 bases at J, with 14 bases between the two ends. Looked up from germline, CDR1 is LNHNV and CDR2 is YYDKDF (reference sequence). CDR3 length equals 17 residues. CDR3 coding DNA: TGTGCCACCAGCAGAGAGCGCAGGACACTTAATAATTCACCCCTCCACTTT. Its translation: CATSRERRTLNNSPLHF.

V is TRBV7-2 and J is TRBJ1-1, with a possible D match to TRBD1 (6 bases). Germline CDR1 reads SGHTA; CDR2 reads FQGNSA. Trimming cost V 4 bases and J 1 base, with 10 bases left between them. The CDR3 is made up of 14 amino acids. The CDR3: CASSSLQGNTEAFF. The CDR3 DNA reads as TGTGCCAGCAGCTCCCTACAGGGGAACACTGAAGCTTTCTTT.

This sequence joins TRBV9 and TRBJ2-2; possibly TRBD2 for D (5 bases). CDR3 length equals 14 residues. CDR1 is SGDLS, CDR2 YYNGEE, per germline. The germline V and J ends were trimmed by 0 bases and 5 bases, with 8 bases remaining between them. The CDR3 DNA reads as TGTGCCAGCAGCGTAGATCAGCGGACCGGGGAGCTGTTTTTT. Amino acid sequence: CASSVDQRTGELFF.

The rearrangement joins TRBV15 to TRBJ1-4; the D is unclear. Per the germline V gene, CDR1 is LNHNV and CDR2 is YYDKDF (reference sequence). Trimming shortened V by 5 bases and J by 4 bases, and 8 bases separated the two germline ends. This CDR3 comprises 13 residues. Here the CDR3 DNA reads TGTGCCACCAGCCGCCAGAATAATGAAAAACTGTTTTTT. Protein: CATSRQNNEKLFF.

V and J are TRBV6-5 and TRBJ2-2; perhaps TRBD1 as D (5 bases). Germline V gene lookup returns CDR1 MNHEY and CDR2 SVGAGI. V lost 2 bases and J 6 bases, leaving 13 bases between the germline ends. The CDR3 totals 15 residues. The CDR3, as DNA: TGTGCCAGCAGTTACGGCGCAGGGTCGGCCGGGGAGCTGTTTTTT. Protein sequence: CASSYGAGSAGELFF.

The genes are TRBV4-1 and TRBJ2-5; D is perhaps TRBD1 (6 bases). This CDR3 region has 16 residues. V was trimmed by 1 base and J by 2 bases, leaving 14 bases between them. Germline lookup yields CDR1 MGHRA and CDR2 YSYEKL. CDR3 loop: CASSQVGEGDQETQYF. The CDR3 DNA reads TGCGCCAGCAGCCAAGTTGGCGAGGGGGATCAAGAGACCCAGTACTTC.

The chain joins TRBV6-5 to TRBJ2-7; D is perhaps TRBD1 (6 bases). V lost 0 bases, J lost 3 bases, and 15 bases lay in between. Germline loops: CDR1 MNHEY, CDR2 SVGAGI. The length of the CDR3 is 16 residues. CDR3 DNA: TGTGCCAGCAGTTACTCCGTCGGACAGACCCACTACGAGCAGTACTTC. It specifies CASSYSVGQTHYEQYF.

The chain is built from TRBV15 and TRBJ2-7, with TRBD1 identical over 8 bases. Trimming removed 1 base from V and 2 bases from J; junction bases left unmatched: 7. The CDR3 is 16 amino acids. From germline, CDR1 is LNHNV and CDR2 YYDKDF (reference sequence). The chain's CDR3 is CATSRVPTGAPYEQYF. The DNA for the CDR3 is TGTGCCACCAGCAGAGTCCCGACAGGGGCCCCCTACGAGCAGTACTTC.

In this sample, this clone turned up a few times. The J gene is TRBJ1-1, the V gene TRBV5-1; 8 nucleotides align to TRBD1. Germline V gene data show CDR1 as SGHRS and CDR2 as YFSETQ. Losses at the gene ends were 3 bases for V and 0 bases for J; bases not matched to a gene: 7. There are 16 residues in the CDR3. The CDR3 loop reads CASSSQGAVMNTEAFF. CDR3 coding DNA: TGCGCCAGCAGCTCTCAGGGGGCGGTTATGAACACTGAAGCTTTCTTT.

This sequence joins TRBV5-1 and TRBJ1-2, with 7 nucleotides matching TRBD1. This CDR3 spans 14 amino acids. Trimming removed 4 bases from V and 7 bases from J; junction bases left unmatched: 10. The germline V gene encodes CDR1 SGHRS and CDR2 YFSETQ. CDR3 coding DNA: TGCGCCAGCAGCCTTGACAGGGTGGTGTCTGGCTACACCTTC. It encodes CASSLDRVVSGYTF.

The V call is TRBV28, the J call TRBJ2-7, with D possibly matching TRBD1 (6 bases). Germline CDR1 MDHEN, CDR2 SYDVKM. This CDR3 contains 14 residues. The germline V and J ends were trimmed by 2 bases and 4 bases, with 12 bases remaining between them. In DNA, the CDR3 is TGTGCCAGCAGTTTACAGGGACACCCATACGAGCAGTACTTC. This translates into CASSLQGHPYEQYF.

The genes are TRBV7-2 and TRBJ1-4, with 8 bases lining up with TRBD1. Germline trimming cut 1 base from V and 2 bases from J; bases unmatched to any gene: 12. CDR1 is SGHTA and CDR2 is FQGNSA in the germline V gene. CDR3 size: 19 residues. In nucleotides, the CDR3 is TGTGCCAGCAGCTTAGGGGCAGGGGGCCTGATTCGGACTAATGAAAAACTGTTTTTT. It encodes CASSLGAGGLIRTNEKLFF.

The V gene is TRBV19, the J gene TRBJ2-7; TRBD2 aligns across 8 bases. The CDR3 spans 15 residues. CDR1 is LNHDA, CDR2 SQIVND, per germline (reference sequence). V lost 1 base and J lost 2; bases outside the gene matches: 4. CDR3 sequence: CASSIGTGGTYEQYF. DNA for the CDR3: TGTGCCAGTAGTATAGGCACGGGGGGGACCTACGAGCAGTACTTC.

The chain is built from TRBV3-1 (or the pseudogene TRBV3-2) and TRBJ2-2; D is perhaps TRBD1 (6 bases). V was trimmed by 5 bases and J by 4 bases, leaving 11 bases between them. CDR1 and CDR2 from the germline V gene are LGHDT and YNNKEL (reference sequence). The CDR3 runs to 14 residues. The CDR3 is CASSLQGSTGELFF. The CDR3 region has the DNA TGTGCCAGCAGCTTACAGGGTAGCACCGGGGAGCTGTTTTTT.

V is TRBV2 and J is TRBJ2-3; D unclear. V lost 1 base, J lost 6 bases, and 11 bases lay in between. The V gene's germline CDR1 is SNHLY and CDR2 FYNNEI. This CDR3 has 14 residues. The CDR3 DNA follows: TGTGCCAGCAGTGAAGGCCTAGTTGGGGATACGCAGTATTTT. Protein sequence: CASSEGLVGDTQYF.

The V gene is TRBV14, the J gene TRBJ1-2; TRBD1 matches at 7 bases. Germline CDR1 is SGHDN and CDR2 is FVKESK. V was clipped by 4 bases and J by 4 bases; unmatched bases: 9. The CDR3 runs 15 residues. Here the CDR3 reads CASSLRQGFAYGYTF. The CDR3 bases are TGTGCCAGCAGCCTAAGACAGGGTTTCGCCTATGGCTACACCTTC.

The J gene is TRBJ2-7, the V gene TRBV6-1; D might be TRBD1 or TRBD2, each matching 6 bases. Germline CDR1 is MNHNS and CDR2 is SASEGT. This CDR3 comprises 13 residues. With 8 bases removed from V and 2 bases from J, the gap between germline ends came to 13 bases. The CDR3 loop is CASGEGGPYEQYF. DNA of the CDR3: TGTGCCAGCGGGGAAGGGGGGCCCTACGAGCAGTACTTC.